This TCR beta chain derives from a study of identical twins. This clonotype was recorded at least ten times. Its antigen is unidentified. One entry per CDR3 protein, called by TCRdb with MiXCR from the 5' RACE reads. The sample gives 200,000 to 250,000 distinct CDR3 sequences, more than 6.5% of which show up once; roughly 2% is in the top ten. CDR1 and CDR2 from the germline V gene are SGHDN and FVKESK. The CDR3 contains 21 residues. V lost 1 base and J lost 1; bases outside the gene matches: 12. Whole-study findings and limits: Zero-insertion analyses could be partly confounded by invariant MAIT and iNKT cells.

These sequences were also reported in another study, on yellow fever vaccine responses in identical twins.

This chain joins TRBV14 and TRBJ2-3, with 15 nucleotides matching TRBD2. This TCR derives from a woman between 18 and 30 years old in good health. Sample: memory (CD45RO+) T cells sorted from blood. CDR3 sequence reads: CASSQGPGTSGGRPGTDTQYF. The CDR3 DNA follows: TGTGCCAGCAGCCAAGGACCCGGGACTAGCGGGGGGCGTCCTGGCACAGATACGCAGTATTTT.